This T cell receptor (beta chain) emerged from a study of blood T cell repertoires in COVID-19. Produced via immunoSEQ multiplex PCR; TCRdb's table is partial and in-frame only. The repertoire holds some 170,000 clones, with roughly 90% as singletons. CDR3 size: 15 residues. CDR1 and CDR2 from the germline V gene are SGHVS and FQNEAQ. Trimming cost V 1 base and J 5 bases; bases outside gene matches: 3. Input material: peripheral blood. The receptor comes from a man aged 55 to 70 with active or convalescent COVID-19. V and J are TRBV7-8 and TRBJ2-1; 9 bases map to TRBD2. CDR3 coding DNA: TGTGCCAGCAGCTTAGTAGCGGGAGACCACAATGAGCAGTTCTTC. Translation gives CASSLVAGDHNEQFF. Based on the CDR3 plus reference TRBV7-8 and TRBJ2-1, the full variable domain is GAGVSQSPRYKVAKRGQDVALRCDPISGHVSLFWYQQALGQGPEFLTYFQNEAQLDKSGLPSDRFFAERPEGSVSTLKIQRTQQEDSAVYLCASSLVAGDHNEQFFGPGTRLTVL.